This TCR beta chain was profiled in a study of cytomegalovirus exposure and HLA in healthy donors. The study, taken as a whole, reports: What was likely a sequencing artifact was a cluster of highly shared sequence variants.

This CDR3 contains 13 residues. With 5 bases removed from V and 5 bases from J, the gap between germline ends came to 11 bases. Germline V gene data show CDR1 as SGHNT and CDR2 as YENEEA. This clone appeared a few times. What it binds is unknown. Primers included in the PCR were 60 Vbeta and 13 Jbeta primers. Profiling relied on immunoSEQ multiplex PCR, and the TCRdb table lists in-frame clones only, not all of them. The sample yields under 200,000 clones, roughly 13% seen once. Specimen: PBMCs. The TCR was taken from a middle-aged man in good health and CMV-seropositive. The chain carries TRBV11-3 and TRBJ2-3; D possibly corresponds to TRBD1 (6 bases). The CDR3 reads CASSHTGKDTQYF. The CDR3 nucleotides are TGTGCCAGCAGCCACACAGGGAAAGATACGCAGTATTTT.